A selection of T cell receptor beta chains follows, all from one sample in a study of technical replicates of blood from a few donors. TCRdb's table, derived via immunoSEQ multiplex PCR, lists solely in-frame clones and lacks some. The repertoire holds about 97,000 clones, with about 95% as singletons. The sequencing sample was made of T cells isolated from PBMCs. All receptors derive from a human donor in good health. Both conserved end residues are part of each CDR3. The D gene is left open where the match is weak. Clone size appears in some rows only: once, few, many, or a class for an expanded clone.

CDR3: CASSIVLPSGVGREQFF; DNA: TGTGCCAGTAGTATTGTACTACCTAGCGGAGTGGGTAGGGAGCAGTTCTTC; size: NA; V: TRBV19; J: TRBJ2-1; D: TRBD2
CDR3: CASRPTGGNTEAFF; DNA: TGTGCCAGCAGACCGACAGGGGGGAACACTGAAGCTTTCTTT; size: NA; V: TRBV6-5; J: TRBJ1-1; D: TRBD1
CDR3: CASSEAFNQPQHF; DNA: TGTGCCAGTAGTGAGGCCTTCAATCAGCCCCAGCATTTT; size: NA; V: TRBV19; J: TRBJ1-5; D: NA
CDR3: CASSPLPVAGVPDTQYF; DNA: TGTGCCAGCAGCCCCCTTCCAGTAGCGGGAGTTCCAGATACGCAGTATTTT; size: NA; V: TRBV7-9; J: TRBJ2-3; D: TRBD2
CDR3: CASSFPGGRITEAFF; DNA: TGTGCCAGCAGCTTCCCAGGGGGCCGCATCACTGAAGCTTTCTTT; size: once; V: TRBV7-8; J: TRBJ1-1; D: TRBD1
CDR3: CASSLSGRDNEQFF; DNA: TGTGCCAGCAGCTTAAGCGGGAGAGACAATGAGCAGTTCTTC; size: NA; V: TRBV7-9; J: TRBJ2-1; D: TRBD2
CDR3: CASSEYTAYNEQFF; DNA: TGTGCCAGCAGTGAATATACGGCCTACAATGAGCAGTTCTTC; size: NA; V: TRBV25-1; J: TRBJ2-1; D: NA
CDR3: CASSPVGGYGYTF; DNA: TGTGCCAGCAGCCCGGTGGGGGGCTATGGCTACACCTTC; size: NA; V: TRBV5-4; J: TRBJ1-2; D: NA
CDR3: CASSETGGGELFF; DNA: TGTGCCAGCAGTGAAACAGGGGGCGGGGAGCTGTTTTTT; size: NA; V: TRBV28; J: TRBJ2-2; D: TRBD1
CDR3: CASSYTGENQPQHF; DNA: TGTGCCAGCAGTTATACAGGGGAAAATCAACCCCAGCATTTT; size: once; V: TRBV6-5; J: TRBJ1-5; D: TRBD1
CDR3: CATAKIGTSGSSYNEQFF; DNA: TGTGCCACCGCCAAGATCGGGACTAGCGGGTCGTCCTACAATGAGCAGTTCTTC; size: NA; V: TRBV19; J: TRBJ2-1; D: TRBD2
CDR3: CAAGTVNNEQFF; DNA: TGTGCTGCGGGGACAGTTAACAATGAGCAGTTCTTC; size: NA; V: TRBV19; J: TRBJ2-1; D: NA
CDR3: CASSNKNTEAFF; DNA: TGTGCCAGCTCAAACAAGAACACTGAAGCTTTCTTT; size: once; V: TRBV18; J: TRBJ1-1; D: NA
CDR3: CASSEQGEQFF; DNA: TGTGCCAGCAGTGAACAGGGTGAGCAGTTCTTC; size: NA; V: TRBV2; J: TRBJ2-1; D: NA
CDR3: CASSSVLAGVNEQFF; DNA: TGTGCCAGCAGCTCGGTACTAGCGGGAGTTAATGAGCAGTTCTTC; size: NA; V: TRBV7-8; J: TRBJ2-1; D: TRBD2
CDR3: CASSVAIDGGRETQYF; DNA: TGTGCCAGCAGCGTAGCAATCGACGGGGGGAGAGAGACCCAGTACTTC; size: NA; V: TRBV9; J: TRBJ2-5; D: TRBD2
CDR3: CASSLVIGGGTEAFF; DNA: TGTGCCAGCAGCTTAGTTATAGGGGGGGGCACTGAAGCTTTCTTT; size: once; V: TRBV7-2; J: TRBJ1-1; D: NA
CDR3: CSVRAGTGELFF; DNA: TGCAGCGTACGCGCAGGAACCGGGGAGCTGTTTTTT; size: NA; V: TRBV29-1; J: TRBJ2-2; D: NA
CDR3: CASSLELGGVGTEAFF; DNA: TGTGCCAGCAGCTTAGAATTAGGTGGAGTAGGCACTGAAGCTTTCTTT; size: NA; V: TRBV7-2; J: TRBJ1-1; D: NA
CDR3: CASGLGTGMDEQFF; DNA: TGTGCTAGTGGTTTGGGGACAGGGATGGATGAGCAGTTCTTC; size: NA; V: TRBV12-5; J: TRBJ2-1; D: TRBD1
CDR3: CASRQGHLGNEQFF; DNA: TGTGCCAGCAGGCAGGGGCATTTGGGGAATGAGCAGTTCTTC; size: NA; V: TRBV27; J: TRBJ2-1; D: NA
CDR3: CASSKRLGDNTIYF; DNA: TGTGCCAGCAGCAAGAGACTAGGGGACAACACCATATATTTT; size: NA; V: TRBV7-6; J: TRBJ1-3; D: NA
CDR3: CASSSGREVNEQFF; DNA: TGTGCCAGCAGTTCCGGTAGGGAGGTGAATGAGCAGTTCTTC; size: NA; V: TRBV27; J: TRBJ2-1; D: NA
CDR3: CASSLLTGTRGNEQFF; DNA: TGTGCCAGCAGCTTGCTAACAGGTACCAGGGGCAATGAGCAGTTCTTC; size: NA; V: TRBV5-5; J: TRBJ2-1; D: NA
CDR3: CASSPLTGQGEEENGYTF; DNA: TGTGCCAGCTCACCTCTGACGGGACAGGGGGAAGAGGAGAATGGCTACACCTTC; size: NA; V: TRBV18; J: TRBJ1-2; D: TRBD1
CDR3: CASSIETGEVLTEAFF; DNA: TGTGCCAGCTCAATCGAGACAGGGGAAGTATTAACTGAAGCTTTCTTT; size: NA; V: TRBV18; J: TRBJ1-1; D: TRBD1
CDR3: CASSEARRLNTEAFF; DNA: TGTGCCAGCAGTGAAGCGCGGCGCCTGAACACTGAAGCTTTCTTT; size: NA; V: TRBV6-1; J: TRBJ1-1; D: NA
CDR3: CAISEGTGEYSGNTIYF; DNA: TGTGCCATCAGTGAGGGGACAGGGGAGTACTCTGGAAACACCATATATTTT; size: few; V: TRBV10-3; J: TRBJ1-3; D: TRBD1
CDR3: CASSAGTGAQPQHF; DNA: TGTGCCAGCAGCGCCGGGACAGGGGCACAGCCCCAGCATTTT; size: NA; V: TRBV9; J: TRBJ1-5; D: TRBD1
CDR3: CASSLYPGTGEYNEQFF; DNA: TGTGCCAGCAGTTTATACCCCGGGACAGGGGAATACAATGAGCAGTTCTTC; size: NA; V: TRBV27; J: TRBJ2-1; D: TRBD1
CDR3: CASSLQGLAGVGEQYF; DNA: TGTGCCAGCAGTTTGCAAGGACTAGCGGGAGTGGGAGAGCAGTACTTC; size: NA; V: TRBV27; J: TRBJ2-7; D: TRBD2
CDR3: CASSWGTANTEAFF; DNA: TGTGCCAGCAGTTGGGGGACAGCGAACACTGAAGCTTTCTTT; size: NA; V: TRBV6-5; J: TRBJ1-1; D: TRBD1
CDR3: CASTQTGEGAFF; DNA: TGTGCCAGCACCCAGACAGGGGAGGGAGCTTTCTTT; size: NA; V: TRBV18; J: TRBJ1-1; D: TRBD1
CDR3: CASSSGAGPSYEQYF; DNA: TGTGCCAGCAGCTCAGGAGCGGGGCCGTCCTACGAGCAGTACTTC; size: NA; V: TRBV7-6; J: TRBJ2-7; D: TRBD2
CDR3: CASSLRRALARIYNEQFF; DNA: TGTGCCAGCAGTTTAAGACGGGCTCTAGCTCGAATCTACAATGAGCAGTTCTTC; size: NA; V: TRBV28; J: TRBJ2-1; D: NA
CDR3: CASSPGLAGLENGELFF; DNA: TGTGCCAGCAGCCCGGGACTAGCGGGACTTGAGAACGGGGAGCTGTTTTTT; size: NA; V: TRBV7-9; J: TRBJ2-2; D: TRBD2
CDR3: CAWSESSYNEQFF; DNA: TGTGCCTGGAGTGAGAGCTCCTACAATGAGCAGTTCTTC; size: NA; V: TRBV30; J: TRBJ2-1; D: NA
CDR3: CASSRTSYEQYF; DNA: TGTGCCAGCAGCCGGACTTCCTACGAGCAGTACTTC; size: NA; V: TRBV7-9; J: TRBJ2-7; D: NA
CDR3: CASRLTGNEKLFF; DNA: TGTGCCAGCAGGTTGACGGGTAATGAAAAACTGTTTTTT; size: NA; V: TRBV6-5; J: TRBJ1-4; D: NA
CDR3: CASLEQGTIYEQYF; DNA: TGCGCCAGCCTGGAGCAGGGGACCATCTACGAGCAGTACTTC; size: NA; V: TRBV23-1; J: TRBJ2-7; D: NA
CDR3: CAISLWTSGSYNEQFF; DNA: TGTGCCATCAGCCTTTGGACTAGCGGGAGTTACAATGAGCAGTTCTTC; size: NA; V: TRBV10-3; J: TRBJ2-1; D: TRBD2
CDR3: CASSNQEVSYEQYF; DNA: TGTGCCAGCAGCAACCAGGAGGTCTCCTACGAGCAGTACTTC; size: NA; V: TRBV7-3; J: TRBJ2-7; D: NA
CDR3: CASSPLGLAGGLGEQFF; DNA: TGCGCCAGCAGCCCCCTCGGACTAGCGGGAGGGCTGGGTGAGCAGTTCTTC; size: NA; V: TRBV5-1; J: TRBJ2-1; D: TRBD2
CDR3: CASSLRGWSTEAFF; DNA: TGTGCCAGCAGCTTGAGGGGATGGAGCACTGAAGCTTTCTTT; size: once; V: TRBV5-6; J: TRBJ1-1; D: NA
CDR3: CASNTIRGPYNEQFF; DNA: TGTGCCAGCAACACAATCAGGGGACCCTACAATGAGCAGTTCTTC; size: NA; V: TRBV7-9; J: TRBJ2-1; D: NA
CDR3: CASSARRVLSNYGYTF; DNA: TGTGCCAGCAGTGCACGGAGAGTACTGTCTAACTATGGCTACACCTTC; size: NA; V: TRBV2; J: TRBJ1-2; D: NA
CDR3: CASSPQAGDSDTQYF; DNA: TGTGCCAGCAGCCCCCAAGCGGGAGATTCGGATACGCAGTATTTT; size: NA; V: TRBV9; J: TRBJ2-3; D: TRBD2
CDR3: CASSLRGGNGYSYEQYF; DNA: TGTGCCAGCAGCTTGAGAGGGGGTAACGGATACTCCTACGAGCAGTACTTC; size: NA; V: TRBV7-8; J: TRBJ2-7; D: NA
CDR3: CASSFLFEGETQYF; DNA: TGTGCCAGCAGCTTTCTTTTTGAGGGCGAGACCCAGTACTTC; size: NA; V: TRBV5-5; J: TRBJ2-5; D: NA
CDR3: CASSLGGLVFGEQFF; DNA: TGTGCCAGCAGCTTAGGGGGACTAGTATTTGGTGAGCAGTTCTTC; size: NA; V: TRBV11-2; J: TRBJ2-1; D: TRBD2
CDR3: CASSSGVRGDTQYF; DNA: TGTGCCAGTAGTAGTGGGGTCAGGGGAGATACGCAGTATTTT; size: NA; V: TRBV19; J: TRBJ2-3; D: NA
CDR3: CASSEERELPYEQYF; DNA: TGCGCCAGCAGCGAGGAGCGGGAGTTACCCTACGAGCAGTACTTC; size: NA; V: TRBV4-1; J: TRBJ2-7; D: TRBD2
CDR3: CASGEEGAGQQAWF; DNA: TGTGCCAGCGGCGAGGAGGGGGCGGGACAGCAGGCTTGGTTC; size: NA; V: TRBV2; J: TRBJ2-7; D: NA
CDR3: CASSEQGLNEKLFF; DNA: TGTGCCAGTAGTGAACAGGGGTTAAATGAAAAACTGTTTTTT; size: NA; V: TRBV19; J: TRBJ1-4; D: TRBD1
CDR3: CASSQDVRELDTQYF; DNA: TGCGCCAGCAGCCAAGATGTGAGGGAACTAGATACGCAGTATTTT; size: NA; V: TRBV4-1; J: TRBJ2-3; D: NA
CDR3: CASSLPGSADTQYF; DNA: TGTGCCAGCAGCTTGCCAGGGTCAGCAGATACGCAGTATTTT; size: NA; V: TRBV5-8; J: TRBJ2-3; D: NA
CDR3: CASNTEGGNNQPQHF; DNA: TGTGCCAGCAACACGGAGGGGGGGAACAATCAGCCCCAGCATTTT; size: NA; V: TRBV7-8; J: TRBJ1-5; D: NA